This T cell receptor beta chain came from a study of blood T cells in healthy people across ages. Germline lookup yields CDR1 GTSNPN and CDR2 SVGIG (reference sequence). Trimming pared 3 bases from V and 0 bases from J, leaving 10 bases between. The CDR3 has 14 amino acids. It was with a sample-barcoded 5' primer and a J-beta primer mix that a second PCR of roughly 7 to 12 cycles was run. TCRdb ran MiXCR on the 5' RACE reads and lists one entry per CDR3 protein. The table records approximately 1.5 million distinct CDR3 sequences, approximately 39% of them present only once. J is TRBJ2-3 and V is TRBV30, with D uncertain. Input material: blood. The sequence came from a woman aged 18-29 years in good health. CDR3 DNA sequence: TGTGCCTGGAGCCCAGTGGGGAGCACAGATACGCAGTATTTT. This encodes CAWSPVGSTDTQYF. The full variable domain, completed using reference TRBV30 and TRBJ2-3, is SQTIHQWPATLVQPVGSPLSLECTVEGTSNPNLYWYRQAAGRGLQLLFYSVGIGQISSEVPQNLSASRPQDRQFILSSKKLLLSDSGFYLCAWSPVGSTDTQYFGPGTRLTVL.